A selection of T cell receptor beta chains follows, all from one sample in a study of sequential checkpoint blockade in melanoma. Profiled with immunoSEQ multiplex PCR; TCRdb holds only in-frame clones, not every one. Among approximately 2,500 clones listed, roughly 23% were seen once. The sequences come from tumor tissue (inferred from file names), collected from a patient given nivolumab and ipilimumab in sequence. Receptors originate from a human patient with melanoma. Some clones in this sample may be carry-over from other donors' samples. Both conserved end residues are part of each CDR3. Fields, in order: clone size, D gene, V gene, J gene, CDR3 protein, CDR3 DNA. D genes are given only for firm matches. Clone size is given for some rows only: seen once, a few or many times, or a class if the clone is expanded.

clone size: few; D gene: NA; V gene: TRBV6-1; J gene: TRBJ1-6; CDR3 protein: CASSEGVESPLHF; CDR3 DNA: TGTGCCAGCAGTGAAGGGGTTGAGTCACCCCTCCACTTT
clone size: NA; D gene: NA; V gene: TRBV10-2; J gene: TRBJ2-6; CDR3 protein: CASSESEIGTRRVGAGANVLTF; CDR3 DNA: TGCGCCAGCAGTGAGTCGGAAATCGGGACGAGAAGGGTTGGGGCTGGGGCCAACGTCCTGACTTTC
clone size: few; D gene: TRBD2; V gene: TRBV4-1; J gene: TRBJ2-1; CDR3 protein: CASSQGAAGGSNEQFF; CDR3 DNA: TGCGCCAGCAGCCAAGGGGCAGCGGGGGGATCAAATGAGCAGTTCTTC
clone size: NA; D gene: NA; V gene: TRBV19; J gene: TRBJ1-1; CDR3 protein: CASRQQGKGNTEAFF; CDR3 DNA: TGTGCCAGTAGGCAGCAGGGGAAGGGGAACACTGAAGCTTTCTTT
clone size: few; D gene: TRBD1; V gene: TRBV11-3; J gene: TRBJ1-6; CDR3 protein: CASSLQGQGVNSPLHF; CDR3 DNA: TGTGCCAGCAGCCTCCAGGGACAGGGGGTGAATTCACCCCTCCACTTT
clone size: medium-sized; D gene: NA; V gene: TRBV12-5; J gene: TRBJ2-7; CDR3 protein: CATGIGGPEQYF; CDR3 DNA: TGTGCCACCGGGATCGGGGGGCCCGAGCAGTACTTC
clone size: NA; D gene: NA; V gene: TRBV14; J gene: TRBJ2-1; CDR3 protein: CASSLAGPPAGFF; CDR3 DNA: TGTGCCAGCAGCCTCGCGGGACCTCCGGCCGGGTTCTTC
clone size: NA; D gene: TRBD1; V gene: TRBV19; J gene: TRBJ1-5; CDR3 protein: CASSRGQGTGQPQHF; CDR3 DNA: TGTGCCAGTAGTAGGGGACAGGGAACTGGGCAGCCCCAGCATTTT
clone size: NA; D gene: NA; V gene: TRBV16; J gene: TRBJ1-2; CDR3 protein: CASSQWQGYTF; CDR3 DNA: TGTGCCAGCAGCCAATGGCAGGGCTACACCTTC
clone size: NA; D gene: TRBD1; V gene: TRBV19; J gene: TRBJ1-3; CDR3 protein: CASKDRGLSGNTIYF; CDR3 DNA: TGTGCCAGTAAGGACAGGGGACTCTCTGGAAACACCATATATTTT
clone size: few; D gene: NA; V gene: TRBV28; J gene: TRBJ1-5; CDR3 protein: CASERIGYQPQHF; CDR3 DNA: TGTGCCAGTGAAAGAATAGGCTATCAGCCCCAGCATTTT
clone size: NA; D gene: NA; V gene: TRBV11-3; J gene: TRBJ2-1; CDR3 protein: CASSLTPQGEYNEQFF; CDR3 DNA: TGTGCCAGCAGCCTCACCCCCCAAGGGGAATACAATGAGCAGTTCTTC
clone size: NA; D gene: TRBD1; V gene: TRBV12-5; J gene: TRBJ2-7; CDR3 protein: CASTKTGNEQYF; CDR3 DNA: TGTGCCAGCACCAAGACAGGGAACGAGCAGTACTTC
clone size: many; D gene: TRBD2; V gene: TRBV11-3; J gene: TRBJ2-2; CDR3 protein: CASSLVLAGLGELFF; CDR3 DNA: TGTGCCAGCAGCTTGGTTCTAGCGGGACTCGGGGAGCTGTTTTTT
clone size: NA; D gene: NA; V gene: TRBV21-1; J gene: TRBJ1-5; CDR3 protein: CASSLGLESNQPQHF; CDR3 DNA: TGTGCCAGCAGCTTAGGTTTGGAAAGCAATCAGCCCCAGCATTTT
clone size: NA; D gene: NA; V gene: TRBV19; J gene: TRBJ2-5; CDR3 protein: CASRQAGETQYF; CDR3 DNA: TGTGCCAGCCGTCAGGCCGGGGAGACCCAGTACTTC
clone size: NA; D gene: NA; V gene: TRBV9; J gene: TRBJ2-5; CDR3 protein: CASSEIVGETQYF; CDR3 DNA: TGTGCCAGCAGTGAAATAGTGGGAGAGACCCAGTACTTC
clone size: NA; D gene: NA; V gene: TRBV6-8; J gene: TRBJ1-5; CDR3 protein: CASSRGRGGLSNQPQHF; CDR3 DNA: TGTGCCAGCAGTCGAGGGAGAGGGGGGCTTAGCAATCAGCCCCAGCATTTT
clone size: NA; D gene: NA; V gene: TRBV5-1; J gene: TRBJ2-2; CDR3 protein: CASSLGAGGTGELFF; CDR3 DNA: TGCGCCAGCAGCTTGGGGGCCGGGGGCACCGGGGAGCTGTTTTTT
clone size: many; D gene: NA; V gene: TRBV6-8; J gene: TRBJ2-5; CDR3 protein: CASSYHPQVRETQYF; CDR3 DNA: TGTGCCAGCAGTTACCACCCACAGGTTCGGGAGACCCAGTACTTC
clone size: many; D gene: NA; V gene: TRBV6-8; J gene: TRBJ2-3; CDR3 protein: CASWGRGTDTQYF; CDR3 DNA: TGTGCCAGCTGGGGACGGGGCACAGATACGCAGTATTTT
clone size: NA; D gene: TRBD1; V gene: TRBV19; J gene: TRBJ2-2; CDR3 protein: CASSRADRGTGELFF; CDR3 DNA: TGTGCCAGTAGTCGAGCCGACAGGGGTACCGGGGAGCTGTTTTTT
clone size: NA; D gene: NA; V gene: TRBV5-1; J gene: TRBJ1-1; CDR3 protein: CASSLGTMNTEAFF; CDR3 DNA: TGCGCCAGCAGCTTGGGGACAATGAACACTGAAGCTTTCTTT
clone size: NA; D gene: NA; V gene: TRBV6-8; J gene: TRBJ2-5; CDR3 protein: CASTDSGRGNQETQYF; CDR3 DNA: TGTGCCAGCACCGACTCTGGGCGGGGTAACCAAGAGACCCAGTACTTC
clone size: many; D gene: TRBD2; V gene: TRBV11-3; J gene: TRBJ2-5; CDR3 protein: CASSFKLAGDQETQYF; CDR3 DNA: TGTGCCAGCAGCTTTAAACTAGCGGGGGACCAAGAGACCCAGTACTTC
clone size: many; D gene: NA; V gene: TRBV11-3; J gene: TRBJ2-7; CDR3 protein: CASSFAQGAYEQYF; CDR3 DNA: TGTGCCAGCAGCTTTGCACAGGGAGCCTACGAGCAGTACTTC
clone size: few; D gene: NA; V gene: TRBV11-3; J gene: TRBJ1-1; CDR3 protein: CASSLEGSAGTEAFF; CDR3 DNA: TGTGCCAGCAGCTTAGAGGGTTCAGCGGGAACTGAAGCTTTCTTT
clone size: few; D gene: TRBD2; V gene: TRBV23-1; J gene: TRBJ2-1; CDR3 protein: CASSQTAGGLNEQFF; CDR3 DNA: TGCGCCAGCAGCCAAACAGCGGGGGGTTTGAATGAGCAGTTCTTC
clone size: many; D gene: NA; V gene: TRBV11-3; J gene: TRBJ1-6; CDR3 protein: CASSPLAGNNSPLHF; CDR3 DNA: TGTGCCAGCAGCCCCTTGGCAGGGAATAATTCACCCCTCCACTTT
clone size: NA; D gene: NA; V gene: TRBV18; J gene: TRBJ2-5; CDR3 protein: CASSPNPRLGAETQYF; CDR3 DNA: TGTGCCAGCTCACCGAACCCCCGCCTGGGGGCAGAGACCCAGTACTTC
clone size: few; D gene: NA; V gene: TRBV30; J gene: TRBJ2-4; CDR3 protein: CACTGLTVLAKNIQYF; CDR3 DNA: TGTGCCTGCACGGGACTGACCGTTCTAGCCAAAAACATTCAGTACTTC
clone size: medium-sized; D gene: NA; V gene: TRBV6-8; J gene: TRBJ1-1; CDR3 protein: CASRKRGVVTEAFF; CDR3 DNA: TGTGCCAGCAGGAAACGGGGGGTTGTCACTGAAGCTTTCTTT
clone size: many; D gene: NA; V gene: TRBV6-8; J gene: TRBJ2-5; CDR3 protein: CASSYRAGETQYF; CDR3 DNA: TGTGCCAGCAGTTACAGGGCAGGAGAGACCCAGTACTTC
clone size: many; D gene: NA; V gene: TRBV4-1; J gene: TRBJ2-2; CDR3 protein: CASSRLGGTGELFF; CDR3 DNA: TGCGCCAGCAGCCGATTAGGAGGCACCGGGGAGCTGTTTTTT
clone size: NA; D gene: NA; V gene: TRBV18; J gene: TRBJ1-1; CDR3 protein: CASSPIDTPNTEAFF; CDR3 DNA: TGTGCCAGCTCACCAATAGACACCCCGAACACTGAAGCTTTCTTT
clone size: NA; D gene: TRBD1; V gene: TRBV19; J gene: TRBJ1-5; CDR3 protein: CASSIYGTGGSQPQHF; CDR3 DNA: TGTGCCAGTAGTATATATGGGACAGGGGGCAGCCAGCCCCAGCATTTT
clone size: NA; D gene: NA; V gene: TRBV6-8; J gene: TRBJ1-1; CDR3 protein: CAISFGGDTEAFF; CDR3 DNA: TGTGCCATCAGCTTCGGGGGGGACACTGAAGCTTTCTTT
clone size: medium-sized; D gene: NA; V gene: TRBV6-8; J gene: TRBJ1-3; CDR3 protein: CASSDGPTGNTIYF; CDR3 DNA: TGTGCCAGCAGTGATGGTCCCACTGGAAACACCATATATTTT
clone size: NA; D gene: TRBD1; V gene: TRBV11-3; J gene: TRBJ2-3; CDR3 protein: CASSSGQGRTDTQYF; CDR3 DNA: TGTGCCAGCAGCTCGGGACAGGGTAGGACAGATACGCAGTATTTT
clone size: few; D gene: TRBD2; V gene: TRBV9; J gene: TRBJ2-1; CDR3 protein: CASSVAGGKLYNEQFF; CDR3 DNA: TGTGCCAGCAGCGTAGCCGGGGGGAAGTTGTACAATGAGCAGTTCTTC
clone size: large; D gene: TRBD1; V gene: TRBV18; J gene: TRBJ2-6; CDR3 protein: CASSSVTGVGANVLTF; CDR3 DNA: TGTGCCAGCTCATCGGTTACAGGGGTGGGGGCCAACGTCCTGACTTTC
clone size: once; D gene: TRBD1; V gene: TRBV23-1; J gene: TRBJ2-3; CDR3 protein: CANRQGWWFTDTQYF; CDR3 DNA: TGCGCCAATCGACAGGGTTGGTGGTTCACAGATACGCAGTATTTT
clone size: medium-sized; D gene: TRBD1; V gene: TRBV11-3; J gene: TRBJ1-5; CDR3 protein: CASSRDSRNQPQHF; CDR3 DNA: TGTGCCAGCAGCCGGGACAGTCGCAATCAGCCCCAGCATTTT
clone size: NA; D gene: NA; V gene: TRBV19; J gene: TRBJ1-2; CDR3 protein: CASSIGRQGPRRNYGYTF; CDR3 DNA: TGTGCCAGTAGTATAGGTCGGCAGGGCCCCCGAAGGAACTATGGCTACACCTTC
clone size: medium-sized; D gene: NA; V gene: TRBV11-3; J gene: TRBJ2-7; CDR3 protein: CASSLGRGQSGAYEQYF; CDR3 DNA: TGTGCCAGCAGCTTAGGGAGGGGGCAGTCCGGCGCCTACGAGCAGTACTTC
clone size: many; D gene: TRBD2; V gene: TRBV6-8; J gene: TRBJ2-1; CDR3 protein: CASSSPGTSNEQFF; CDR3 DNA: TGTGCCAGCAGTTCCCCCGGGACTAGCAATGAGCAGTTCTTC
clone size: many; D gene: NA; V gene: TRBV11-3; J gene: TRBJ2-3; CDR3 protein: CASSLSQGTMTDTQYF; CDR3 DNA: TGTGCCAGCAGCTTAAGTCAGGGAACGATGACAGATACGCAGTATTTT
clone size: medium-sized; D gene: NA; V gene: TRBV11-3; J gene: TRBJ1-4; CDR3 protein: CASSRSGPWNEKLFF; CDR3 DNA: TGTGCCAGCAGCCGGAGCGGGCCGTGGAATGAAAAACTGTTTTTT
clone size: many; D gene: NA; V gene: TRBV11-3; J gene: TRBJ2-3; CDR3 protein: CASSLTGQQSDTQYF; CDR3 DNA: TGTGCCAGCAGCTTGACAGGACAGCAGTCAGATACGCAGTATTTT
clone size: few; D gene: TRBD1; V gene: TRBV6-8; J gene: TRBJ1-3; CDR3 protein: CASSEGTGSGNTIYF; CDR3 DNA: TGTGCCAGCAGTGAGGGGACAGGCTCTGGAAACACCATATATTTT
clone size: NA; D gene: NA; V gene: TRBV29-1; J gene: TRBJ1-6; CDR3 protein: CSARSGDLDSPLHF; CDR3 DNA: TGCAGCGCAAGGTCGGGGGATCTGGATTCACCCCTCCACTTT
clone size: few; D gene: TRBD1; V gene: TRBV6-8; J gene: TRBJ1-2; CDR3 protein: CASTSSGGGSGYTF; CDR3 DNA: TGTGCCAGCACTTCCTCAGGGGGCGGGAGTGGCTACACCTTC
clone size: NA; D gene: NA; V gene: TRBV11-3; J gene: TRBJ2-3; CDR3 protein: CASSLFHSDNTDTQYF; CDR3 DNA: TGTGCCAGCAGCTTATTTCATAGCGATAACACAGATACGCAGTATTTT
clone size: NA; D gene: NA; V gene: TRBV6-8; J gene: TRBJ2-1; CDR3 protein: CASSYKGDSYLGNEQFF; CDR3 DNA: TGTGCCAGCAGTTACAAAGGGGATAGTTACCTGGGCAATGAGCAGTTCTTC
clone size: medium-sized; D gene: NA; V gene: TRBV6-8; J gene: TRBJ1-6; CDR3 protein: CASRALEGGNSPLHF; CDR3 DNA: TGTGCCAGCAGGGCCCTCGAGGGAGGGAATTCACCCCTCCACTTT
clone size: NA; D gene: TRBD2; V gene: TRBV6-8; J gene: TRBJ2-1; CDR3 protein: CASSGGGPRDEQFF; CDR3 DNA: TGTGCCAGCAGTGGCGGGGGGCCACGGGATGAGCAGTTCTTC
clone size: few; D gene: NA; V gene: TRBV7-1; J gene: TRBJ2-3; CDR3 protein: CASSLSRRDTQYF; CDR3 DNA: TGTGCCAGCAGCTTAAGTCGGCGGGATACGCAGTATTTT
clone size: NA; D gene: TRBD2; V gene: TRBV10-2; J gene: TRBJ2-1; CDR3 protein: CARTSSGGPHEQFF; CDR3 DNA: TGCGCCAGAACCTCTAGCGGGGGACCCCATGAGCAGTTCTTC
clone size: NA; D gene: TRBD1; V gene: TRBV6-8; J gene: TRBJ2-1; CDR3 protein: CASSYSGTGAKQFF; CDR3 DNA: TGTGCCAGCAGTTACTCGGGGACAGGGGCCAAGCAGTTCTTC
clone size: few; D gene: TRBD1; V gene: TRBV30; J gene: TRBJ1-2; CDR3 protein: CAWSRDRGDYGYTF; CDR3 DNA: TGTGCCTGGAGTCGGGACAGGGGAGACTATGGCTACACCTTC